This TCR beta chain was sequenced in a study of blood T cell repertoires in COVID-19. Background on the study: Sources were T cells, B-cell-depleted T cells, or PBMCs; the material itself was cDNA or gDNA.

The germline CDR1 and CDR2 sequences are WNHNN and SYGVQD (reference sequence). The CDR3 is made up of 12 amino acids. After removal of 4 bases from V and 10 bases from J, the junction contained 6 bases not matched to a gene. Generated by immunoSEQ multiplex PCR, the TCRdb table keeps only in-frame clones and is missing some. The profile shows some 170,000 clones, roughly 82% of them singletons. The sample comprised peripheral blood. The source of this sequence is a woman aged 65 to 85 with acute or convalescent COVID-19. The J gene is TRBJ1-2, the V gene TRBV10-1; TRBD1 aligns across 7 bases. The CDR3: CASSGDRITYTF. CDR3 nucleotide sequence: TGCGCCAGCAGTGGGGACAGAATTACCTACACCTTC.